Listed here is a single TCR beta chain. The CDR3 is 13 residues long. Germline V gives CDR1 SGHTA, CDR2 FQGNSA. V shed 6 bases and J shed 2 bases, with 11 bases lying between them. Selected positively for CCR7 and CD45RO-negative, naive CD8 cells excluded terminally differentiated effector memory CD45RA+ cells. Assay: immunoSEQ multiplex PCR; the TCRdb copy retains only in-frame clones and omits some. The sample lists nearly 600,000 clones, nearly 97% occurring once. This record belongs to a study of shared clonotypes between healthy human individuals. Across the study: With ages of 18 to 49, the donors were a couple of women and three men.

This sequence originates from a woman aged 25 to 39 in good health. Sequences were obtained from naive CD8+ T cells sorted from blood. The chain has TRBV7-2 and TRBJ2-7, with D perhaps TRBD1 or TRBD2 (5 bases each). The CDR3 DNA sequence: TGTGCCAGCAGTGTAGGGACCACCTACGAGCAGTACTTC. Amino acids: CASSVGTTYEQYF. Together with reference TRBV7-2 and TRBJ2-7, the CDR3 gives the full variable domain: GAGVSQSPSNKVTEKGKDVELRCDPISGHTALYWYRQSLGQGLEFLIYFQGNSAPDKSGLPSDRFSAERTGGSVSTLTIQRTQQEDSAVYLCASSVGTTYEQYFGPGTRLTVT.